This T cell receptor beta chain emerged from a study of graft-versus-host responses after intestinal transplantation. Background on the study: The whole recipient group had anti-thymocyte globulin induction followed by tacrolimus and steroids for approximately three years. Findings and caveats of the study: When patients had graft-donor T cell macrochimerism, their allografts held high graft-versus-host to host-versus-graft clonal ratios. Association was observed between peak circulating GvH clone levels and early post-transplant HvG declines. Ileal or blood samples showed some GvH clones first, and such clones were also found in recipient marrow.

As regards this clone: Its specificity is not known.

Libraries were prepared by immunoSEQ multiplex PCR; TCRdb keeps only in-frame clonotypes and omits some of them. The sample has around 100,000 clones, about 90% seen once. Per the germline V gene, CDR1 is MNHEY and CDR2 is SVGAGI. The CDR3 has 16 amino acids. Trimming cost V 0 bases and J 1 base, with 12 bases left between them. The source of this sequence is a human donor who was the organ donor for an intestinal transplant. The chain carries TRBV6-5 and TRBJ1-1; perhaps TRBD1 as D (5 bases). This material consisted of unstimulated CD4+ T cells sorted from spleen or lymph node cells, taken before transplant. CDR3 in amino acids: CASSYSTGLGNTEAFF. CDR3 in DNA: TGTGCCAGCAGTTACTCGACGGGACTCGGGAACACTGAAGCTTTCTTT.